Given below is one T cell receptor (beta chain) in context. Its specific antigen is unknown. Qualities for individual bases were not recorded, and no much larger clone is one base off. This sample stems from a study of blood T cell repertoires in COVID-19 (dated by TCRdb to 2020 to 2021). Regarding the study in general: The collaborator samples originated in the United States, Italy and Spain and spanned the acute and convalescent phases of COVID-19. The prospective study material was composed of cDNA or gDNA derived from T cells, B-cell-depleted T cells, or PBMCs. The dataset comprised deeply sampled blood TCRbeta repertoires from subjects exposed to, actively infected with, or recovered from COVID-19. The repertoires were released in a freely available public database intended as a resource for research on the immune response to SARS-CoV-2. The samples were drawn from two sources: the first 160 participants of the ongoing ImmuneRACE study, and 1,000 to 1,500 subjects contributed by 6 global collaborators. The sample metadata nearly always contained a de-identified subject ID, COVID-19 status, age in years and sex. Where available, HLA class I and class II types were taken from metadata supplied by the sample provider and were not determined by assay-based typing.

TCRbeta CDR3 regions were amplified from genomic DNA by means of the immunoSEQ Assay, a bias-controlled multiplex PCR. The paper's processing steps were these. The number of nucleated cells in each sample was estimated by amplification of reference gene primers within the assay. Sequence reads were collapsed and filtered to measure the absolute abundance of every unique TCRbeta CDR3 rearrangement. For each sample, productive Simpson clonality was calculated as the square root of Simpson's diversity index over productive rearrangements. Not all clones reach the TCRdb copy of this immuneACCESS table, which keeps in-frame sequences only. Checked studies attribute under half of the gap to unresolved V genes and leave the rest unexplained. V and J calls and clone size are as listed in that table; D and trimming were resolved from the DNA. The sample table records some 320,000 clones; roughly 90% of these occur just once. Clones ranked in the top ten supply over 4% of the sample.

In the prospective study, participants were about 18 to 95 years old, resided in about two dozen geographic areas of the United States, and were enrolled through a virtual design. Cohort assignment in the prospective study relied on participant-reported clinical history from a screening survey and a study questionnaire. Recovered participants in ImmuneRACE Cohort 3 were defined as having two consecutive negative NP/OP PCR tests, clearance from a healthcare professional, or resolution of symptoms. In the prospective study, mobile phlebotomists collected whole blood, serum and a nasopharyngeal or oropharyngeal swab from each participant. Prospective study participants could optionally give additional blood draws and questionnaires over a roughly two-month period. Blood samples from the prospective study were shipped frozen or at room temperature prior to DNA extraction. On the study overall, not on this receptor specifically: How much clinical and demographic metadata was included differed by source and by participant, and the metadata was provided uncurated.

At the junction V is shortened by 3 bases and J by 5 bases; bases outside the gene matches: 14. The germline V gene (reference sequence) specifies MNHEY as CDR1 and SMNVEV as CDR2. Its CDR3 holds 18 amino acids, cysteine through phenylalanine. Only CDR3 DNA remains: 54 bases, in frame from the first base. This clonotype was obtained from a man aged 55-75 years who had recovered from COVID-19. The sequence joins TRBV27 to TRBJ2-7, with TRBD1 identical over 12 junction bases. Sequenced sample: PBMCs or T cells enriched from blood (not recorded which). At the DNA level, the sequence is TGTGCCAGCAGTTTGCTAGGTATCCCCGGGACAGGGGGCCACGAGCAGTACTTC. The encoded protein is CASSLLGIPGTGGHEQYF.